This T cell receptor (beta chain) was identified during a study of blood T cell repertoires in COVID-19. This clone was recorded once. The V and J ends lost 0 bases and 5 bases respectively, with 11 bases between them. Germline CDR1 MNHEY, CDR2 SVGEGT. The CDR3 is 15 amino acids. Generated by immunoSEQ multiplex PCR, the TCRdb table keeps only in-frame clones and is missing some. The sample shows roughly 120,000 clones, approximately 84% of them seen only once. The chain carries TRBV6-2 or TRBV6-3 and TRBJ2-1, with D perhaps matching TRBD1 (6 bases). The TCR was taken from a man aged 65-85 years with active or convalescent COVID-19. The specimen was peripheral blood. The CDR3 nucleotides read TGTGCCAGCAGTTACTCGTTCGGGACAAACAATGAGCAGTTCTTC. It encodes CASSYSFGTNNEQFF.